This T cell receptor (beta chain) came from a study of blood T cell repertoires in COVID-19. CDR1 is MNHEY, CDR2 SMNVEV, per germline (reference sequence). V shed 3 bases, J shed 4 bases, and the junction held 1 base outside the gene matches. The CDR3 has 15 amino acids. In the original processing: The authors estimated nucleated cell counts from reference gene primer amplification. Data came from immunoSEQ multiplex PCR; TCRdb stores just in-frame clones and leaves some out. The D gene and trimming were derived from the DNA, and the V and J assignments and clone size from that table. This sample has about 140,000 clones, with about 80% found just once.

The sequence was obtained from a woman aged 55-70 years with acute or convalescent COVID-19. The specimen sequenced was peripheral blood. The rearrangement uses TRBV27 and TRBJ2-2; 11 bases are a match to TRBD2. CDR3 nucleotide sequence: TGTGCCAGCAGTTTCGGGACTAGCGGCACCGGGGAGCTGTTTTTT. It yields the protein CASSFGTSGTGELFF.